The rows below give T cell receptor beta chains drawn from one sample of a study of beta chain features in type 1 diabetes. Some clones are missing from TCRdb's copy, which holds only in-frame ones; the method was immunoSEQ multiplex PCR. The data hold about 660,000 clones, with around an eighth observed a single time. The sample was naive CD4+ T cells from blood. These receptors came from a man aged 18 to 35 with type 1 diabetes. CDR3s leave out the opening cysteine and the closing phenylalanine or tryptophan. Fields, in order: J gene, clone size, V gene, CDR3 protein. Not all rows give a size; the values are once, few, many and, for expanded clones, a class.

>TRBJ1-2|-|TRBV4-3
ASSHTAAILYGYT
>TRBJ2-3|few|TRBV5-1
ASSSTTDRLSTDTQY
>TRBJ2-5|-|TRBV28
ASTLGRLETQY
>TRBJ1-6|few|TRBV20-1
SARDRSPLH
>TRBJ1-1|-|TRBV5-4
ASGPGILNTEAF
>TRBJ2-7|few|TRBV6-6
ASSYQVAGSSYEQY
>TRBJ2-5|few|TRBV10-2
ASSGQSLSYQETQY
>TRBJ2-7|-|TRBV29-1
SVQWGPSYEQY
>TRBJ1-1|-|TRBV30
AWSGQGNTEAF
>TRBJ2-5|-|TRBV5-4
ASSLDPRTQY
>TRBJ1-1|-|TRBV5-1
ASSLGGVNTEAF